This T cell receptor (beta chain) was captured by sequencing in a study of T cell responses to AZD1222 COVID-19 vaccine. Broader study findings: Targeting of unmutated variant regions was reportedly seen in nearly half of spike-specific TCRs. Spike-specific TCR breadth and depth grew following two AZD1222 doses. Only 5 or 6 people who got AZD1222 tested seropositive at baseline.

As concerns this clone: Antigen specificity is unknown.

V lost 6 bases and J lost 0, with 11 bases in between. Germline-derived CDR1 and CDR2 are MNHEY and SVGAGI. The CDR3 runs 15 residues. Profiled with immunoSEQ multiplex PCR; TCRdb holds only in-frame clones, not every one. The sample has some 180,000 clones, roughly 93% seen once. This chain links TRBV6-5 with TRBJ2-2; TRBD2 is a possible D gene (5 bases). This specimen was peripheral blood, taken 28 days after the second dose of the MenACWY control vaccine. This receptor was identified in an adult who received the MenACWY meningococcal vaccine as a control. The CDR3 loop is CASSSGLTNTGELFF. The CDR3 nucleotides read TGTGCCAGCAGCTCCGGACTGACGAACACCGGGGAGCTGTTTTTT.